This is a list of T cell receptor beta chains from one sample in a study of beta chain features in type 1 diabetes. The repertoire was sequenced with immunoSEQ multiplex PCR; TCRdb's copy has only in-frame clones and lacks some. Of 250,000 to 300,000 clones listed, approximately 25% are singletons. Input material: naive CD4+ T cells from blood. The receptor set was obtained from a woman aged 30 to 39 with type 1 diabetes. Both conserved end residues are part of each CDR3. D genes are given only for firm matches. Where a row states a size, it is once, few, many or the class of an expanded clone; other rows omit it.

V,J,size,D,DNA,CDR3
TRBV30,TRBJ1-4,NA,TRBD1,TGTGCCTGGAGTTCCGGGACAGGAACTGAAAAACTGTTTTTT,CAWSSGTGTEKLFF
TRBV30,TRBJ1-3,NA,NA,TGTGCCTGGACTTATAATCAGGGCAACACCATATATTTT,CAWTYNQGNTIYF
TRBV20-1,TRBJ2-7,few,NA,TGCAGTGCCCTCAGGGTCGAGCAGTACTTC,CSALRVEQYF
TRBV7-9,TRBJ2-3,NA,NA,TGTGCCAGCGCAAGCGGCACAGATACGCAGTATTTT,CASASGTDTQYF
TRBV5-6,TRBJ2-4,NA,NA,TGTGCCAGCAGCTCTAACCCGGGAAACAAAAACATTCAGTACTTC,CASSSNPGNKNIQYF
TRBV29-1,TRBJ2-1,few,TRBD1,TGCAGCGTTGACCCAGGACAGGGGGCCTACAATGAGCAGTTCTTC,CSVDPGQGAYNEQFF
TRBV10-3,TRBJ1-3,NA,TRBD1,TGTGCCATCAGTACAGACAGGGGGCCTGGAAACACCATATATTTT,CAISTDRGPGNTIYF
TRBV5-1,TRBJ2-3,NA,TRBD2,TGCGCCAGCAGCGGTAGCGGGGGGCTTAGCGGTACGCAGTATTTT,CASSGSGGLSGTQYF
TRBV11-2,TRBJ2-5,NA,NA,TGTGCCAGCAGCTTATTAGAAGAGACCCAGTACTTC,CASSLLEETQYF
TRBV9,TRBJ1-2,few,TRBD1,TGTGCCAGCAGCACAGGGGACAGGTACTATGGCTACACCTTC,CASSTGDRYYGYTF
TRBV5-1,TRBJ2-1,NA,NA,TGCGCCAGCAGCTTGGCGGGAGATACTAATGAGCAGTTCTTC,CASSLAGDTNEQFF
TRBV5-1,TRBJ2-7,once,NA,TGCGCCAGCAGCTTTGGTTACGGTGGAGGGCTAGGCGAGCAGTACTTC,CASSFGYGGGLGEQYF
TRBV9,TRBJ2-1,few,TRBD2,TGTGCCAGCAGCCCCCGGTTAGCGGGGATATACAATGAGCAGTTCTTC,CASSPRLAGIYNEQFF
TRBV29-1,TRBJ2-1,few,NA,TGCAGCGTTGGTCTGGTATTGGGCTTACGCGAGCAGTTCTTC,CSVGLVLGLREQFF
TRBV27,TRBJ2-1,NA,TRBD2,TGTGCCAGCAGTTTAGCTGCGGGAGGGCCCGATGAGCAGTTCTTC,CASSLAAGGPDEQFF
TRBV18,TRBJ2-1,NA,TRBD2,TGTGCCAGCTCACAAACGACTAGCGGGAGTTACAATGAGCAGTTCTTC,CASSQTTSGSYNEQFF
TRBV7-9,TRBJ2-3,NA,TRBD2,TGTGCAGCGGGGGATACGCAGTATTTT,CAAGDTQYF
TRBV5-6,TRBJ2-1,NA,TRBD2,TGTGCCAGCAGCAGACCTAGCGGGAGCTCCTACAATGAGCAGTTCTTC,CASSRPSGSSYNEQFF
TRBV2,TRBJ1-2,few,TRBD1,TGTGCCAGCAGTATAATACAGGGGGATCATGGCTACACCTTC,CASSIIQGDHGYTF
TRBV7-3,TRBJ2-1,few,NA,TGTGCCAGCAGCACAACTAGCTCCTACAATGAGCAGTTCTTC,CASSTTSSYNEQFF
TRBV30,TRBJ1-5,few,NA,TGTGCCTGGAGTCAGCGGGGAAATCAGCCCCAGCATTTT,CAWSQRGNQPQHF
TRBV4-1,TRBJ1-2,NA,TRBD1,TGCGCCAGCAGCCAAGAAGGGCAGGGGGCCCTCAACTATGGCTACACCTTC,CASSQEGQGALNYGYTF
TRBV28,TRBJ2-3,NA,NA,TGTGCCAGCAGTTTACCTTCAGACACCACAGATACGCAGTATTTT,CASSLPSDTTDTQYF
TRBV9,TRBJ1-2,few,TRBD1,TGTGCCAGCAAAGTCAAACCCAGGACAGGGTACTATGGCTACACCTTC,CASKVKPRTGYYGYTF
TRBV9,TRBJ2-1,NA,TRBD2,TGTGCCAGCACCCGGACTAGCGGAGCCTACAATGAGCAGTTCTTC,CASTRTSGAYNEQFF
TRBV11-2,TRBJ2-7,NA,TRBD2,TGTGCCAGCAGCTCCTTAGCGGGAGGGCGATTCTCCTACGAGCAGTACTTC,CASSSLAGGRFSYEQYF
TRBV29-1,TRBJ1-2,few,TRBD1,TGCAGCGTGGTCCGGGACAGGGGTATCTATGGCTACACCTTC,CSVVRDRGIYGYTF
TRBV30,TRBJ1-1,few,NA,TGTGCCGCGACTATAAACACTGAAGCTTTCTTT,CAATINTEAFF
TRBV29-1,TRBJ1-4,few,TRBD1,TGCAGCGGACTAGGATCTGGGACAGGGCTCGAAAAACTGTTTTTT,CSGLGSGTGLEKLFF
TRBV6-5,TRBJ2-3,NA,TRBD2,TGTGCCACAGCGAGGAGCGGGAGTACAGATACGCAGTATTTT,CATARSGSTDTQYF
TRBV9,TRBJ2-1,few,TRBD2,TGTGCCAGCAGCGCACTAGCGGGAGGGAACAATGAGCAGTTCTTC,CASSALAGGNNEQFF